The clone carrying this T cell receptor (beta chain) was seen only a few times. Its antigen is unidentified. TCRdb processed the RACE reads anew with MiXCR; each CDR3 protein has one entry. The sample carries tens of thousands of distinct CDR3 sequences, approximately 9.8% recorded once. This record belongs to a study of human T cells and chemical hapten exposure. Study at large: Patients, chiefly female, had alopecia areata, totalis or universalis.

The CDR3 totals 15 residues. CDR1 and CDR2 from the germline V gene are WSHSY and SAAADI. The trim removed 7 bases at V and 1 base at J, leaving 9 bases unmatched. The study's findings and limits: Expanded TCRs grouped into significantly more large CDR3 similarity clusters than controls produced. Alopecia in the donors means their immune response may deviate from healthy people's.

The sample's time point: patch test 1, 2 weeks after DPC sensitization. Stated treatment: therapeutic diphenylcyclopropenone sensitization with weekly scalp DPC. This chain uses TRBV10-2 with TRBJ1-1; TRBD1 agrees at 7 bases. Material: whole blood, obtained in connection with sensitization to the hapten diphenylcyclopropenone (DPC). This TCR was recovered from a middle-aged woman with alopecia areata. Some clones in this sample may be carry-over from other donors' samples. As DNA, the CDR3 is TGCGCCAGCATAGACAGGGAGTACGGGAACACTGAAGCTTTCTTT. Amino acid sequence: CASIDREYGNTEAFF.